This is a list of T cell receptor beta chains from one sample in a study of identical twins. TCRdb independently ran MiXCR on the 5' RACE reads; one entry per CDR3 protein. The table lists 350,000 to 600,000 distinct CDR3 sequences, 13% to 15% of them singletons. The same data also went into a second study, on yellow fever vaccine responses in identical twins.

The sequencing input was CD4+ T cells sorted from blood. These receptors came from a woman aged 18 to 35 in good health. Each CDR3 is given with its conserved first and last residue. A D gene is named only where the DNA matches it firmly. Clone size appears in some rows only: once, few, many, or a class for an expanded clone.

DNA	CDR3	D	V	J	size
TGCAGCGTGGCCGGCGTTGGGACACCCTTGTCTGGGGCCAACGTCCTGACTTTC	CSVAGVGTPLSGANVLTF	NA	TRBV29-1	TRBJ2-6	few
TGTGCCAGCAGTCGGACTAGCGGGGGTTACTACAATGAGCAGTTCTTC	CASSRTSGGYYNEQFF	TRBD2	TRBV7-3	TRBJ2-1	NA
TGTGCCAGCAGCCGAATACCGGGACTAGCGGGGGGCGGAAGCTCCTACAATGAGCAGTTCTTC	CASSRIPGLAGGGSSYNEQFF	TRBD2	TRBV14	TRBJ2-1	NA
TGCAGTGCTAATGGGATCCGGGGCAAGACCTCAGAGACCCAGTACTTC	CSANGIRGKTSETQYF	NA	TRBV20-1	TRBJ2-5	NA
TGTGCCAGCAGTTCCGACCTCACCCTCCGGACAGGGGGAGACGGCACTGAAGCTTTCTTT	CASSSDLTLRTGGDGTEAFF	TRBD1	TRBV12-3/TRBV12-4	TRBJ1-1	NA
TGTGCCAGCAGCTTAGGCTCCCAGGGAGGTCAAGGACAGCCCCAGCATTTT	CASSLGSQGGQGQPQHF	NA	TRBV7-2	TRBJ1-5	many
TGTGCCAGCAGCTTAGCTAGCGGGGGCCACTTGGGTACGCAGTATTTT	CASSLASGGHLGTQYF	TRBD2	TRBV11-2	TRBJ2-3	many
TGTGCCAGCAGCTTAGCTTGGACCTACGAGCAGTACTTC	CASSLAWTYEQYF	NA	TRBV11-2	TRBJ2-7	few
TGTGCCAGCAGGAGGACAAGCAATTCACCCCTCCACTTT	CASRRTSNSPLHF	NA	TRBV12-3/TRBV12-4	TRBJ1-6	many
TGTGCCAGCAGCTTGGCTATCGGGACGAGTGAGCAGTTCTTC	CASSLAIGTSEQFF	NA	TRBV5-4	TRBJ2-1	few
TGCGCCAGCAGCTTGGTTTCCAGCGGGGGGGCCTTCAATGAGCAGTTCTTC	CASSLVSSGGAFNEQFF	TRBD2	TRBV5-1	TRBJ2-1	few
TGTGCCATCAGTGAGCTGGAGAGTACGCAGTATTTT	CAISELESTQYF	NA	TRBV10-3	TRBJ2-3	NA
TGCGCCAGCAGTCGGACTAGCGGGGGGTTAAATGAGCAGTTCTTC	CASSRTSGGLNEQFF	TRBD2	TRBV5-1	TRBJ2-1	many
TGTGCCTGGACCGGACAGTTCGCGAACACCGGGGAGCTGTTTTTT	CAWTGQFANTGELFF	NA	TRBV30	TRBJ2-2	NA
TGTGCCAGCAGCCAAGAGTCCCCTGGGTATGGCTACACCTTC	CASSQESPGYGYTF	NA	TRBV3-1	TRBJ1-2	few
TGTGCCAGCAGTTTTGCCCCCCTCCCCTCCTACGAGCAGTACTTC	CASSFAPLPSYEQYF	NA	TRBV12-3/TRBV12-4	TRBJ2-7	NA
TGCAGCGTTAGGGAGGGGAATTCACCCCTCCACTTT	CSVREGNSPLHF	NA	TRBV29-1	TRBJ1-6	many
TGTGCCAGCAGTTTATCAGGGACAGGCGTCGTTCAGCCCCAGCATTTT	CASSLSGTGVVQPQHF	TRBD1	TRBV27	TRBJ1-5	few
TGTGCCAGCAGTTTCGTGAATCTGTGGCGGGGGGGTGGAATAACCTACGAGCAGTACTTC	CASSFVNLWRGGGITYEQYF	TRBD2	TRBV28	TRBJ2-7	NA
TGTGCCAGCATCGACCGGGCTAACACCGGGGAGCTGTTTTTT	CASIDRANTGELFF	NA	TRBV28	TRBJ2-2	NA
TGCGCCAGCAGCTTGGAGGTGGGCCCCCAAGAGACCCAGTACTTC	CASSLEVGPQETQYF	NA	TRBV5-1	TRBJ2-5	few
TGCAGTGCTAGGAGGACAGGCCCCCAGCATTTT	CSARRTGPQHF	TRBD1	TRBV20-1	TRBJ1-5	NA
TGTGCCAGCATCCAGGGGGCTATCTCCTACAATGAGCAGTTCTTC	CASIQGAISYNEQFF	TRBD1	TRBV5-5	TRBJ2-1	few
TGCGCCAGCAGTGAGACGGTAATAGGACACAATGAGCAGTTCTTC	CASSETVIGHNEQFF	NA	TRBV10-2	TRBJ2-1	NA
TGTGCCAGCAGCTTATCTAGCGGGGCGTCCTACGAGCAGTACTTC	CASSLSSGASYEQYF	TRBD2	TRBV7-2	TRBJ2-7	many
TGTGCCAGCAGGGTAGCGGGGGGACCCTACGAGCAGTACTTC	CASRVAGGPYEQYF	TRBD2	TRBV2	TRBJ2-7	many
TGTGCCAGCAGTGAAGCACTTTACAATGAGCAGTTCTTC	CASSEALYNEQFF	NA	TRBV2	TRBJ2-1	few
TGTGCCACCAGCAGAGATCTAGCGGGAGTGGCAGATACGCAGTATTTT	CATSRDLAGVADTQYF	TRBD2	TRBV15	TRBJ2-3	NA
TGTGCCAGCAGTTTATTGTTTTGGGGGGTAGGCTACGAGCAGTACTTC	CASSLLFWGVGYEQYF	NA	TRBV27	TRBJ2-7	NA
TGTGCCAGCACCCGACTAGCCCCTAAGGGGAGCTCCTACAATGAGCAGTTCTTC	CASTRLAPKGSSYNEQFF	TRBD2	TRBV6-1	TRBJ2-1	NA
TGTGCCAGCAGTTTACCCGATCAGCCCCAGCATTTT	CASSLPDQPQHF	NA	TRBV12-3/TRBV12-4	TRBJ1-5	many
TGCGCCAGCTCAGTCAAGGGCACAGCGGGAATCAATGAGCAGTTCTTC	CASSVKGTAGINEQFF	TRBD2	TRBV5-1	TRBJ2-1	few
TGTGCCAGCAGTTTAGTCTCCCCTGGCACAGATACGCAGTATTTT	CASSLVSPGTDTQYF	NA	TRBV12-3/TRBV12-4	TRBJ2-3	few
TGTGCCAGCAGTTACTTGGACAGGGGGCCCTACGAGCAGTACTTC	CASSYLDRGPYEQYF	TRBD1	TRBV6-2/TRBV6-3	TRBJ2-7	few
TGTGCCAGCAGCTTTGGACTAGCGGGAAGCAATGAGCAGTTCTTC	CASSFGLAGSNEQFF	TRBD2	TRBV7-2	TRBJ2-1	NA
TGCAGTGCTAGCACAGGGGGGGACATTCAGTACTTC	CSASTGGDIQYF	NA	TRBV20-1	TRBJ2-4	NA
TGTGCCAGTAGTATGGGAGCGCCAGATACGCAGTATTTT	CASSMGAPDTQYF	NA	TRBV19	TRBJ2-3	NA
TGTGCCAGCAGCTACGGCAGTCTGAACACCGGGGAGCTGTTTTTT	CASSYGSLNTGELFF	NA	TRBV6-5	TRBJ2-2	NA
TGCGCCAGCAGCTTGGGGTATCTGGAGACCCAGTACTTC	CASSLGYLETQYF	NA	TRBV5-1	TRBJ2-5	few